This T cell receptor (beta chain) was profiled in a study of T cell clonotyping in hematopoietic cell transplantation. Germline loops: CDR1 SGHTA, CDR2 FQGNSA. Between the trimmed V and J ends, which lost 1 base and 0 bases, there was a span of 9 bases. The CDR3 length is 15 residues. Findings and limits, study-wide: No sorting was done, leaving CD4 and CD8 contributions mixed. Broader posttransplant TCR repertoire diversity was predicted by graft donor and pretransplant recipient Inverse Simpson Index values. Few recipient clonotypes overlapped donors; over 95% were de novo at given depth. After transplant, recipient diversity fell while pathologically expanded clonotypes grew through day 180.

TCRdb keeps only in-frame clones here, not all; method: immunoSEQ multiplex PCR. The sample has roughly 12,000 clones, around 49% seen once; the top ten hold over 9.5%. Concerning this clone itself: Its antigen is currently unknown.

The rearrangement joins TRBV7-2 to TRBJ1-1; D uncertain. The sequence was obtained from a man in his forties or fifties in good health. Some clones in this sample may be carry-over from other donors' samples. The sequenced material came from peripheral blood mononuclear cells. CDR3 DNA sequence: TGTGCCAGCAGCTTAGTTCTGAGAATGAACACTGAAGCTTTCTTT. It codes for CASSLVLRMNTEAFF.